The 9 T cell receptor beta chains in this list originate from one sample, sequenced in a study of shared clonotypes between healthy human individuals. TCRdb's table, derived via immunoSEQ multiplex PCR, lists solely in-frame clones and lacks some. The data hold over 400,000 clones, with 70% to 85% observed a single time. Input material: PBMCs. The origin of the receptors is a woman aged 40 to 49 in good health. Some clones in this sample may be carry-over from other donors' samples.

This clone was seen a handful of times. The V call is TRBV27, the J call TRBJ2-7; 7 bases are shared with TRBD1. V gave up 6 bases and J gave up 4 bases; unmatched junction bases: 6. Germline V gives CDR1 MNHEY, CDR2 SMNVEV (reference sequence). The CDR3 contains 13 residues. In nucleotides, the CDR3 is TGTGCCAGCAGGCCGGGACAGTCGTACGAGCAGTACTTC. Protein sequence: CASRPGQSYEQYF.

Only a few counts were recorded for this clone. This rearrangement joins TRBV5-1 to TRBJ2-2; 7 positions agree with TRBD2. The germline gives CDR1 SGHRS, CDR2 YFSETQ. The V segment lost 4 bases and the J segment 5 bases; nucleotides outside the gene matches: 8. The CDR3 consists of 15 residues. The CDR3 reads CASSPASGITGELFF. The CDR3 coding sequence is TGCGCCAGCAGCCCGGCTAGCGGAATAACCGGGGAGCTGTTTTTT.

J is TRBJ2-5 and V is TRBV28; D perhaps matches TRBD2 (5 bases). The CDR3 length is 15 residues. The ends were cut back, 6 bases at V and 4 bases at J, with 18 bases in the middle. CDR1 and CDR2 (germline): MDHEN, SYDVKM. This CDR3 is CASRQGGIHRETQYF. CDR3 bases: TGTGCCAGCAGACAAGGAGGCATTCACAGAGAGACCCAGTACTTC.

As concerns this clone: A far larger clone differs by one base, so this is likely a read error. Other nucleotide sequences in the sample specify the same CDR3. The V gene is TRBV29-1, the J gene TRBJ2-1; either TRBD1 or TRBD2 may fit D (5 bases each). This CDR3 region has 12 residues. Germline V gene data show CDR1 as SQVTM and CDR2 as ANQGSEA. The CDR3 bases are TGTAGCGTTGAAGAGTTACAGGAATTACAGTTCTTC. It yields the protein CSVEELQELQFF.

This clone was picked up a small number of times. The genes are TRBV10-3 and TRBJ2-5; D perhaps matches TRBD2 (6 bases). TRBJ2-7 matches the DNA end more closely, so the J call is doubtful. Per germline, CDR1 ENHRY and CDR2 SYGVKD. This CDR3 comprises 15 residues. The CDR3 here is CAISPWRDTPYEQYF. CDR3 sequence (DNA): TGTGCCATCAGCCCCTGGCGGGATACACCCTACGAGCAGTACTTC.

This sequence joins TRBV30 and TRBJ2-3, with unresolved D. Germline V gene data show CDR1 as GTSNPN and CDR2 as SVGIG (reference sequence). Trimming pared 4 bases from V and 0 bases from J, leaving 11 bases between. The CDR3 extends over 14 amino acids. CDR3 loop: CAWNLFSSTDTQYF. As DNA, the CDR3 is TGTGCCTGGAACCTCTTCTCTAGCACAGATACGCAGTATTTT.

The J gene is TRBJ2-1, the V gene TRBV18; D ambiguous. V was cut by 4 bases and J by 2 bases, with 6 bases left in between. In germline, CDR1 is KGHSH, CDR2 LQKENI. CDR3 length equals 13 residues. DNA for the CDR3: TGTGCCAGCTCACTAGGGACCTACAATGAGCAGTTCTTC. Translating it yields CASSLGTYNEQFF.

The chain couples TRBV15 to TRBJ2-1; 10 bases line up with TRBD2. Unmatched junction bases numbered 4, after V lost 0 bases and J lost 8 bases. This CDR3 is 15 amino acids long. The germline gives CDR1 LNHNV, CDR2 YYDKDF (reference sequence). The CDR3 DNA reads as TGTGCCACCAGCAGAGAAGCGGGAGGGCCAGATGAGCAGTTCTTC. Amino acid sequence: CATSREAGGPDEQFF.

J is TRBJ1-4 and V is TRBV7-8; TRBD1 matches 7 bases. V was pared by 5 bases and J by 4 bases, with 13 bases of the junction left unmatched. CDR1 is SGHVS, CDR2 FQNEAQ, per germline. The CDR3 totals 17 residues. CDR3 sequence (DNA): TGTGCCAGCAGCCTCCCGATCAGGGCAGGGGGTAATGAAAAACTGTTTTTT. Translation: CASSLPIRAGGNEKLFF.